The 31 T cell receptor beta chains below were found in one sample sequenced in a study of blood T cell repertoires in COVID-19. Measured with immunoSEQ multiplex PCR; TCRdb has only the in-frame clones, and not every one. The sample lists under 250,000 clones, roughly 86% occurring once. Sequencing was done on a sample of peripheral blood. The origin of the receptors is a woman aged 40 to 49 with acute or convalescent COVID-19.

V gene TRBV2 combines with J gene TRBJ2-5, with 12 bases matching TRBD2. V lost 7 bases, J lost 4 bases, and 16 bases stayed unmatched. The CDR3 extends over 18 amino acids. CDR1 is SNHLY, CDR2 FYNNEI, per germline. This CDR3 is CASILGLAGTSGAETQYF. The CDR3 region has the DNA TGTGCCAGCATTCTTGGACTAGCGGGAACCTCCGGGGCAGAGACCCAGTACTTC.

The rearrangement joins TRBV6-2 or TRBV6-3 to TRBJ2-3; the match to TRBD2 covers 13 bases. Germline V gene sequence: CDR1 MNHEY, CDR2 SVGEGT. Germline trimming cut 2 bases from V and 4 bases from J; bases unmatched to any gene: 0. This CDR3 has 15 residues. CDR3 loop: CASSYGTSGADTQYF. The CDR3 DNA follows: TGTGCCAGCAGTTACGGGACTAGCGGGGCAGATACGCAGTATTTT.

The chain has TRBV7-6 and TRBJ2-1; 10 bases agree with TRBD1. V shed 5 bases and J 0 bases; nucleotides not matched to a gene: 4. Germline-derived CDR1 and CDR2 are SGHVS and FNYEAQ. The CDR3 is 16 residues long. The CDR3 here is CASSPGTGDSYNEQFF. The CDR3 region has the DNA TGTGCCAGCAGCCCCGGGACAGGGGACTCCTACAATGAGCAGTTCTTC.

The rearrangement links TRBV10-3 to TRBJ1-2; possibly TRBD1 for D (5 bases). CDR3 length equals 12 residues. V lost 4 bases, J lost 8 bases, and 11 bases lay in between. Per germline, CDR1 ENHRY and CDR2 SYGVKD. Written as DNA, the CDR3 is TGTGCCATCAGTGTGGGGGGTGGCGGCTACACCTTC. Its protein product is CAISVGGGGYTF.

V is TRBV5-6 and J is TRBJ1-2; the D gene is possibly TRBD1 (5 bases). Per germline, CDR1 SGHDT and CDR2 YYEEEE. The CDR3 covers 14 residues. Deletions cut 3 bases from V and 4 bases from J, with 13 bases between. The CDR3 reads CASSSTGSAYGYTF. The CDR3 DNA is TGTGCCAGCAGCTCCACAGGTAGTGCCTATGGCTACACCTTC.

This clone was counted only a few times. The J gene is TRBJ2-1, the V gene TRBV3-1 (or the pseudogene TRBV3-2), with D tentatively TRBD2 (7 bases). CDR1 LGHDT and CDR2 YNNKEL come from the germline V gene (reference sequence). The CDR3 length is 16 residues. V was pared by 4 bases and J by 2 bases, with 15 bases between. This CDR3 is CASSPLSGGAYNEQFF. In DNA, the CDR3 is TGTGCCAGCAGCCCCCTTTCGGGGGGCGCCTACAATGAGCAGTTCTTC.

This clone was counted only a few times. This rearrangement joins TRBV3-1 (or the pseudogene TRBV3-2) to TRBJ1-4; D ambiguous. The germline CDR1 and CDR2 sequences are LGHDT and YNNKEL (reference sequence). This CDR3 contains 14 residues. V lost 0 bases to trimming and J lost 8 bases, with 10 bases between them. The CDR3 loop reads CASSQDVRAEKLFF. The CDR3 DNA sequence: TGTGCCAGCAGCCAAGATGTGCGGGCCGAAAAACTGTTTTTT.

This CDR3 is CASSRGEGHTQETQYF. In DNA form, the CDR3 reads TGTGCCAGCAGCAGGGGGGAGGGACATACCCAAGAGACCCAGTACTTC. V usage is TRBV21-1 and J usage is TRBJ2-5; TRBD2, the table's D call, was not compared with the DNA. TRBV21-1 is recorded as a pseudogene. The CDR3 is made up of 16 amino acids.

CDR3 protein: CASSLAREGRGEQFF. The CDR3 coding sequence is TGTGCCAGCAGCTTAGCGCGGGAGGGTCGGGGTGAGCAGTTCTTC. This chain uses TRBV7-9 with TRBJ2-1; 9 bases agree with TRBD2. Germline CDR1 and CDR2: SEHNR and FQNEAQ (reference sequence). The CDR3 extends over 15 amino acids. Germline trimming cut 0 bases from V and 9 bases from J; bases unmatched to any gene: 6.

The chain uses TRBV19 and TRBJ1-3, with TRBD1 matching 7 bases. This CDR3 spans 15 amino acids. The junction had 6 bases not matched to a gene; V was cut back by 3 bases and J by 4 bases. Germline loops: CDR1 LNHDA, CDR2 SQIVND (reference sequence). Here the CDR3 DNA reads TGTGCCAGTAGTATCTACAGGGGTTCAGGAAACACCATATATTTT. It encodes CASSIYRGSGNTIYF.

The J gene is TRBJ1-2, the V gene TRBV19; TRBD1 aligns across 8 bases. J lost 7 bases, V lost 6 bases, and 7 bases had no gene match. Germline lookup yields CDR1 LNHDA and CDR2 SQIVND (reference sequence). This CDR3 comprises 13 residues. CDR3 DNA sequence: TGTGCCAGTAGCCCTGACAGGGGTAGTGGCTACACCTTC. Encoded protein: CASSPDRGSGYTF.

As DNA, the CDR3 is TGTGCCAGTAGCCTCCTCGAGGGAAGGACGCAGTATTTT. It specifies CASSLLEGRTQYF. The gene calls are TRBV19 and TRBJ2-3; TRBD2 might be the D (5 bases). The CDR3 spans 13 residues. CDR1 and CDR2 from the germline V gene are LNHDA and SQIVND (reference sequence). Trimming left V 6 bases short and J 9 bases short, with 16 bases between.

This clone was observed a single time. The CDR3 sequence is CASRERQGADYGYTF. DNA for the CDR3: TGTGCCAGCAGGGAAAGACAGGGGGCGGACTATGGCTACACCTTC. The chain carries TRBV2 and TRBJ1-2; TRBD1 matches 10 bases. The CDR3 runs to 15 residues. V dropped 6 bases and J dropped 3; count of bases not matched to a gene: 7. CDR1 and CDR2 from the germline V gene are SNHLY and FYNNEI. Complete variable domain (other parts from reference TRBV2 and TRBJ1-2): EPEVTQTPSHQVTQMGQEVILRCVPISNHLYFYWYRQILGQKVEFLVSFYNNEISEKSEIFDDQFSVERPDGSNFTLKIRSTKLEDSAMYFCASRERQGADYGYTFGSGTRLTVV.

This sequence joins TRBV6-4 and TRBJ1-2; TRBD1 matches at 7 bases. CDR1 is MRHNA and CDR2 is SNTAGT in the germline V gene. J lost 4 bases, V lost 5 bases, and 4 bases had no gene match. The CDR3 loop spans 13 amino acids. CDR3 coding DNA: TGTGCCAGCAGTATGACAGGGCTCTATGGCTACACCTTC. It encodes CASSMTGLYGYTF.

V and J are TRBV7-6 and TRBJ2-1, with 13 bases fitting TRBD2. Germline V gene data show CDR1 as SGHVS and CDR2 as FNYEAQ. The CDR3 totals 15 residues. The V and J ends lost 5 bases and 9 bases, in that order; junction bases with no gene match: 7. The CDR3 loop is CASSPTSGGAGEQFF. Here the CDR3 DNA reads TGTGCCAGCAGCCCCACTAGCGGGGGGGCAGGTGAGCAGTTCTTC.

This rearrangement joins TRBV21-1 to TRBJ1-2; the table's D gene call, TRBD1, was not cross checked with the DNA. TRBV21-1 is designated a pseudogene. There are 16 residues in the CDR3. As DNA, the CDR3 is TGTGCCAGCAGCCCTCTAGGGACAGGGGTCGTCTGTGGCTACACCTTC. The encoded protein is CASSPLGTGVVCGYTF.

The rearrangement uses TRBV18 and TRBJ2-1; 10 nucleotides match TRBD2. This CDR3 contains 18 residues. The junction had 10 bases not matched to a gene; V was cut back by 3 bases and J by 2 bases. Germline V gene data show CDR1 as KGHSH and CDR2 as LQKENI. CDR3 DNA sequence: TGTGCCAGCTCACCCAGGATTTTAGCGGGAGGCCCCTACAATGAGCAGTTCTTC. Protein product: CASSPRILAGGPYNEQFF.

V gene TRBV20-1 combines with J gene TRBJ1-1, with a tentative D call TRBD1 (5 bases). Germline lookup yields CDR1 DFQATT and CDR2 SNEGSKA (reference sequence). This CDR3 comprises 11 residues. The CDR3 nucleotides read TGCAGGGGCGGGGGGAACACTGAAGCTTTCTTT. It is translated as CRGGGNTEAFF.

This chain connects TRBV13 to TRBJ1-3, with D perhaps matching TRBD1 (6 bases). Trimming removed 7 bases at V and 0 bases at J, with 16 bases between. Germline V gives CDR1 PRHDT, CDR2 FYEKMQ (reference sequence). This CDR3 comprises 16 residues. The CDR3, as DNA: TGTGCCAGCAAATTCAAGGGGGGGCACTCTGGAAACACCATATATTTT. It encodes CASKFKGGHSGNTIYF.

The chain employs TRBV4-2 and TRBJ2-3, with 8 bases that match TRBD1. After removal of 3 bases from V and 7 bases from J, the junction contained 9 bases not matched to a gene. CDR1 LGHNA and CDR2 YNFKEQ come from the germline V gene. This CDR3 comprises 15 residues. The CDR3 region has the DNA TGTGCCAGCAGCCAGCCCGGGACAGGTGCCAATACGCAGTATTTT. As protein: CASSQPGTGANTQYF.

The rearrangement uses TRBV9 and TRBJ1-4; D call uncertain. V was pared by 0 bases and J by 0 bases, with 6 bases between. Per germline, CDR1 SGDLS and CDR2 YYNGEE. This CDR3 spans 15 amino acids. The CDR3 is CASSVAVTTNEKLFF. For the CDR3, the DNA is TGTGCCAGCAGCGTAGCGGTGACAACTAATGAAAAACTGTTTTTT.

The chain employs TRBV4-1 and TRBJ1-6, with TRBD1 matching 7 bases. This CDR3 comprises 17 residues. The V segment lost 1 base and the J segment 6 bases; nucleotides outside the gene matches: 9. CDR1 is MGHRA and CDR2 is YSYEKL in the germline V gene. Here the CDR3 reads CASSQATGQFTNSPLHF. CDR3 DNA sequence: TGCGCCAGCAGCCAAGCCACGGGACAGTTTACTAATTCACCCCTCCACTTT.

A few counts support this clone. The V gene is TRBV5-1, the J gene TRBJ2-2; 7 bases agree with TRBD1. This CDR3 has 15 amino acids. Trimming cost V 1 base and J 5 bases; bases outside gene matches: 5. CDR1 is SGHRS and CDR2 is YFSETQ in the germline V gene. The CDR3 sequence: CASSLTGTETGELFF. The DNA for the CDR3 is TGCGCCAGCAGCTTGACCGGGACAGAAACCGGGGAGCTGTTTTTT.

This clone occurred a few times. This sequence joins TRBV5-1 and TRBJ1-1; D is unresolved. CDR1 is SGHRS, CDR2 YFSETQ, per germline. The CDR3 runs to 14 residues. V lost 0 bases and J lost 4, with 10 bases in between. Here the CDR3 reads CASSLAAGSTEAFF. The CDR3 DNA sequence: TGCGCCAGCAGCTTGGCCGCGGGGTCCACTGAAGCTTTCTTT.

This clone was seen a few times. The chain is built from TRBV5-4 and TRBJ2-5; 7 nucleotides match TRBD2. V gave up 2 bases and J gave up 0 bases; unmatched junction bases: 1. The CDR3 contains 14 residues. Germline V gene sequence: CDR1 SGHNT, CDR2 YYREEE (reference sequence). As DNA, the CDR3 is TGTGCCAGCAGCTTCGGGGGGAACCAAGAGACCCAGTACTTC. This encodes CASSFGGNQETQYF.

J is TRBJ1-1 and V is TRBV19, with D perhaps matching TRBD1 (5 bases). The V gene lost 3 bases and the J gene lost 0 bases, with 11 bases spanning the gap. CDR3 length equals 15 residues. Germline V gives CDR1 LNHDA, CDR2 SQIVND (reference sequence). CDR3 sequence (DNA): TGTGCCAGTAGTATCCCGGGGGGTCTGAACACTGAAGCTTTCTTT. Translating it yields CASSIPGGLNTEAFF. Full variable domain (rest looked up from reference TRBV19 and TRBJ1-1): DGGITQSPKYLFRKEGQNVTLSCEQNLNHDAMYWYRQDPGQGLRLIYYSQIVNDFQKGDIAEGYSVSREKKESFPLTVTSAQKNPTAFYLCASSIPGGLNTEAFFGQGTRLTVV.

This clone was counted many times. The chain joins TRBV4-3 to TRBJ2-4, with TRBD2 matching 10 bases. The CDR3 runs to 16 residues. CDR1 and CDR2 (germline): LGHNA, YSLEER. The trim removed 4 bases at V and 10 bases at J, leaving 13 bases unmatched. CDR3 sequence reads: CASSPIAGGPAGIQYF. DNA for the CDR3: TGCGCCAGCAGCCCGATAGCGGGAGGCCCCGCGGGAATTCAGTACTTC.

J is TRBJ1-1 and V is TRBV5-5; D call uncertain. CDR1 and CDR2 from the germline V gene are SGHKS and YYEKEE (reference sequence). This CDR3 is 14 amino acids long. Trimming took off 1 base at V and 3 bases at J, with 10 bases between the two ends. The CDR3 protein is CASSLSRRDTEAFF. DNA for the CDR3: TGTGCCAGCAGCTTGTCAAGGAGGGACACTGAAGCTTTCTTT.

The count of this clone is one. This chain uses TRBV6-6 with TRBJ1-4; TRBD1 might be the D (6 bases). V lost 6 bases and J 2 bases, leaving 13 bases between the germline ends. Germline assignment: CDR1 MNHNY and CDR2 SVGAGI (reference sequence). The CDR3 extends over 15 amino acids. CDR3 region: CASRPTGSTNEKLFF. CDR3 sequence (DNA): TGTGCCAGCAGACCTACAGGGTCGACTAATGAAAAACTGTTTTTT.

The sample holds a few counts of this clone. This rearrangement joins TRBV7-2 to TRBJ1-2; no definite D call. The CDR3 extends over 12 amino acids. V lost 5 bases to trimming and J lost 5 bases, with 9 bases between them. CDR1 and CDR2 from the germline V gene are SGHTA and FQGNSA. Here the CDR3 DNA reads TGTGCCAGCAGCCGCGTCTCTTATGGCTACACCTTC. Translating gives CASSRVSYGYTF.

Here the CDR3 reads CASSPPTSNYGYTF. CDR3 DNA: TGTGCCAGCAGCCCCCCCACTTCTAACTATGGCTACACCTTC. V is TRBV5-4 and J is TRBJ1-2, with D hard to call. Trimming stripped 4 bases from V and 0 bases from J, with 10 bases between. The CDR3 spans 14 residues. Germline-derived CDR1 and CDR2 are SGHNT and YYREEE (reference sequence).